The 26 T cell receptor beta chains given below trace back to one sample, sequenced in a study of cytomegalovirus exposure and HLA in healthy donors. This PCR relied on a set of 60 Vbeta primers and 13 Jbeta primers. Measured with immunoSEQ multiplex PCR; TCRdb has only the in-frame clones, and not every one. Recorded here are under 130,000 clones; the top ten clones represent 0.55% to 0.6%. What was sequenced was PBMCs. Every receptor here comes from a man between 45 and 60 years old in good health and CMV-seronegative.

The chain couples TRBV5-1 to TRBJ1-2; D uncertain. This CDR3 region has 14 residues. V dropped 2 bases and J dropped 3 bases, with 11 bases sitting between them. CDR1 and CDR2 (germline): SGHRS, YFSETQ. The CDR3 sequence is CASSFKASDYGYTF. The CDR3, as DNA: TGCGCCAGCAGCTTCAAAGCGTCGGACTATGGCTACACCTTC.

The V call is TRBV19, the J call TRBJ2-7, with 8 bases identical to TRBD2. Trimming took 3 bases from V and 6 from J; bases not matched to a gene: 10. The CDR3 loop spans 15 amino acids. Germline V gene data show CDR1 as LNHDA and CDR2 as SQIVND (reference sequence). As DNA, the CDR3 is TGTGCCAGTAGTATTAGAGCGGGAGCTAGAAGCGAGCAGTACTTC. Its protein product is CASSIRAGARSEQYF.

This rearrangement joins TRBV5-6 to TRBJ2-3; D may be TRBD1 (5 bases). V was cut by 4 bases and J by 3 bases, with 15 bases left in between. The CDR3 consists of 15 residues. Per the germline V gene, CDR1 is SGHDT and CDR2 is YYEEEE. CDR3 loop: CASSPPGWVTDTQYF. As DNA, the CDR3 is TGTGCCAGCAGCCCCCCAGGGTGGGTTACAGATACGCAGTATTTT.

This chain uses TRBV6-4 with TRBJ1-2, with 9 bases that match TRBD1. CDR1 is MRHNA and CDR2 is SNTAGT in the germline V gene. This CDR3 is built from 15 residues. V lost 6 bases to trimming and J lost 4 bases; unmatched junction nucleotides: 9. The CDR3 bases are TGTGCCAGCAGACCCGGGACAGGGACAATCTATGGCTACACCTTC. Protein product: CASRPGTGTIYGYTF.

This chain joins TRBV29-1 and TRBJ1-4, with D uncertain. This CDR3 has 14 amino acids. V was clipped by 8 bases and J by 8 bases, with 21 bases between them. CDR1 and CDR2 from the germline V gene are SQVTM and ANQGSEA. The DNA of the CDR3 is TGCAGCATTTACTCGGGAGGCAATCCCGAAAAACTGTTTTTT. It codes for CSIYSGGNPEKLFF.

The rearrangement uses TRBV5-1 and TRBJ1-2; 8 nucleotides match TRBD1. CDR1 is SGHRS and CDR2 is YFSETQ in the germline V gene. V was clipped by 5 bases and J by 4 bases; unmatched bases: 4. This CDR3 contains 13 residues. In nucleotides, the CDR3 is TGCGCCAGCAGGGACAGGGAAGGCTATGGCTACACCTTC. Translating it yields CASRDREGYGYTF. Full variable domain (rest looked up from reference TRBV5-1 and TRBJ1-2): KAGVTQTPRYLIKTRGQQVTLSCSPISGHRSVSWYQQTPGQGLQFLFEYFSETQRNKGNFPGRFSGRQFSNSRSEMNVSTLELGDSALYLCASRDREGYGYTFGSGTRLTVV.

The chain is built from TRBV6-5 and TRBJ1-2, with TRBD1 matching 7 bases. Trimming took 6 bases from V and 3 from J; bases not matched to a gene: 4. Germline loops: CDR1 MNHEY, CDR2 SVGAGI. This CDR3 spans 13 amino acids. The CDR3, as DNA: TGTGCCAGCAGCAGGACAGGCCACTATGGCTACACCTTC. Translating it yields CASSRTGHYGYTF.

The chain carries TRBV6-6 and TRBJ2-4, with unresolved D. Trimming stripped 0 bases from V and 10 bases from J, with 10 bases between. The CDR3 totals 13 residues. Germline V gene sequence: CDR1 MNHNY, CDR2 SVGAGI (reference sequence). CDR3: CASSYSPPGIQYF. CDR3 bases: TGTGCCAGCAGTTACTCACCTCCCGGTATTCAGTACTTC.

The chain links TRBV27 to TRBJ2-7; tentatively, D is TRBD1 (6 bases). Trimming shortened V by 6 bases and J by 3 bases, and 18 bases separated the two germline ends. Germline V gene data show CDR1 as MNHEY and CDR2 as SMNVEV (reference sequence). The CDR3 totals 15 residues. The CDR3 is CASRPRRGSHYEQYF. The CDR3 DNA follows: TGTGCCAGCAGACCCCGCAGGGGCAGCCACTACGAGCAGTACTTC.

This chain uses TRBV28 with TRBJ2-5; TRBD2 aligns across 7 bases. J was trimmed by 3 bases and V by 6 bases; bases with no gene match: 16. The CDR3 runs 17 residues. CDR1 and CDR2 from the germline V gene are MDHEN and SYDVKM. The CDR3 is CASRAPRWGGKEETQYF. Here the CDR3 DNA reads TGTGCCAGCAGGGCACCTCGATGGGGGGGTAAAGAAGAGACCCAGTACTTC.

The chain is built from TRBV5-8 and TRBJ2-7, with 9 bases fitting TRBD1. V trimming: 0 bases; J trimming: 7 bases; junction bases outside the gene matches: 11. Germline V lookup: CDR1 SGHTS, CDR2 YDEGEE. The CDR3 covers 16 residues. The CDR3 coding sequence is TGTGCCAGCAGCTTGGTTTACCGGGACAGGGTCGGGGAGCAGTACTTC. This gives the protein CASSLVYRDRVGEQYF.

In DNA form, the CDR3 reads TGTGCCAGCAGCGTAGGACTAGCGGGCCCCAGCTCCTACAATGAGCAGTTCTTC. Translated: CASSVGLAGPSSYNEQFF. The chain links TRBV9 to TRBJ2-1; 10 bases fit TRBD2. V shed 0 bases and J 0 bases; nucleotides not matched to a gene: 6. The germline gives CDR1 SGDLS, CDR2 YYNGEE. The CDR3 is made up of 18 amino acids.

The CDR3 spells CATSNRGYSNQPQHF. The DNA of the CDR3 is TGTGCCACCAGCAATAGGGGTTATAGCAATCAGCCCCAGCATTTT. The chain joins TRBV15 to TRBJ1-5; tentative D call: TRBD1 (5 bases). Looked up from germline, CDR1 is LNHNV and CDR2 is YYDKDF (reference sequence). The V end was cut by 4 bases, the J end by 0 bases, with 10 bases between. CDR3 length equals 15 residues.

This chain connects TRBV7-2 to TRBJ2-7, with D possibly being TRBD1 (6 bases). Germline CDR1 reads SGHTA; CDR2 reads FQGNSA. The CDR3 loop spans 16 amino acids. V was cut by 1 base and J by 3 bases, with 16 bases left in between. The CDR3 DNA reads TGTGCCAGCAGCTTAGACAGGGTAGCCACCTACTACGAGCAGTACTTC. Encoded protein: CASSLDRVATYYEQYF. Drawing the rest from reference TRBV7-2 and TRBJ2-7, the complete variable domain is GAGVSQSPSNKVTEKGKDVELRCDPISGHTALYWYRQSLGQGLEFLIYFQGNSAPDKSGLPSDRFSAERTGGSVSTLTIQRTQQEDSAVYLCASSLDRVATYYEQYFGPGTRLTVT.

Concerning this clone: A junction boundary mismatches the germline segment, possibly from a read error. The chain recombines TRBV7-9 with TRBJ2-7; D is unresolved. The length of the CDR3 is 11 residues. Per the germline V gene, CDR1 is SEHNR and CDR2 is FQNEAQ (reference sequence). In DNA, the CDR3 is TGTGCCAGCAGCTTATCGAACACCCCGAACTTC. Encoded protein: CASSLSNTPNF.

The rearrangement uses TRBV5-4 and TRBJ1-1, with D uncertain. The V end was cut by 4 bases, the J end by 1 base, with 14 bases between. CDR1 and CDR2 (germline): SGHNT, YYREEE (reference sequence). This CDR3 has 15 residues. The CDR3 reads CASSPDPGRNTEAFF. The DNA for the CDR3 is TGTGCCAGCAGCCCAGACCCCGGGAGGAACACTGAAGCTTTCTTT.

The chain couples TRBV29-1 to TRBJ1-1; D not resolved. V lost 6 bases, J lost 1 base, and 12 bases lay in between. The CDR3 loop spans 13 amino acids. Germline loops: CDR1 SQVTM, CDR2 ANQGSEA. The CDR3 here is CSVAAGGNTEAFF. The CDR3 DNA sequence: TGCAGCGTGGCGGCGGGCGGGAACACTGAAGCTTTCTTT. Using reference TRBV29-1 and TRBJ1-1 for the parts outside the CDR3, the full variable domain is SAVISQKPSRDICQRGTSLTIQCQVDSQVTMMFWYRQQPGQSLTLIATANQGSEATYESGFVIDKFPISRPNLTFSTLTVSNMSPEDSSIYLCSVAAGGNTEAFFGQGTRLTVV.

The chain carries TRBV11-2 and TRBJ1-1; a weak D match, TRBD1 (6 bases). The germline gives CDR1 SGHAT, CDR2 FQNNGV. Trimming took off 6 bases at V and 0 bases at J, with 17 bases between the two ends. The CDR3 spans 16 residues. In DNA form, the CDR3 reads TGTGCCAGCAGGAGGGCCTTGACAGGATTGAACACTGAAGCTTTCTTT. Protein product: CASRRALTGLNTEAFF.

This chain connects TRBV2 to TRBJ2-5; TRBD1 matches at 8 bases. The CDR3 has 15 amino acids. Germline assignment: CDR1 SNHLY and CDR2 FYNNEI. Trimming cost V 6 bases and J 4 bases; bases outside gene matches: 10. DNA of the CDR3: TGTGCCAGCAGCGTTCACCGACAGGGGCCAGAGACCCAGTACTTC. Protein product: CASSVHRQGPETQYF.

V is TRBV27 and J is TRBJ2-1, with no clear D. Trimming pared 6 bases from V and 7 bases from J, leaving 10 bases between. The CDR3 has 12 amino acids. CDR1 and CDR2 from the germline V gene are MNHEY and SMNVEV (reference sequence). CDR3 sequence reads: CASSRVGNEQFF. The CDR3 DNA reads as TGTGCCAGCAGCCGGGTTGGGAATGAGCAGTTCTTC.

CDR3 loop: CASRGLTVPGELFF. CDR3 bases: TGTGCCAGCAGGGGGCTAACAGTCCCCGGGGAGCTGTTTTTT. V and J are TRBV11-3 and TRBJ2-2, with D possibly being TRBD1 (5 bases). Trimming cost V 6 bases and J 6 bases, with 14 bases left between them. The CDR3 has 14 amino acids. From germline, CDR1 is SGHNT and CDR2 YENEEA. Filled out from reference TRBV11-3 and TRBJ2-2, the complete variable domain reads EAGVVQSPRYKIIEKKQPVAFWCNPISGHNTLYWYLQNLGQGPELLIRYENEEAVDDSQLPKDRFSAERLKGVDSTLKIQPAELGDSAVYLCASRGLTVPGELFFGEGSRLTVL.

The rearrangement joins TRBV19 to TRBJ1-2, with 8 positions matching TRBD1. The CDR3 spans 14 residues. Looked up from germline, CDR1 is LNHDA and CDR2 is SQIVND (reference sequence). J gave up 2 bases and V 3 bases, and 2 bases lay outside the gene matches. The CDR3 nucleotides are TGTGCCAGTAGTATTTACAGGGGGAACTATGGCTACACCTTC. Its protein is CASSIYRGNYGYTF.

The gene calls are TRBV5-8 and TRBJ1-1; D gene uncertain. The CDR3 consists of 14 residues. CDR1 SGHTS and CDR2 YDEGEE come from the germline V gene. Deletions cut 2 bases from V and 1 base from J, with 9 bases between. For the CDR3, the DNA is TGTGCCAGCAGCTTAAGTAACGGGAACACTGAAGCTTTCTTT. Translation: CASSLSNGNTEAFF.

The chain recombines TRBV19 with TRBJ1-4; D is unclear. This CDR3 is built from 17 residues. V lost 0 bases to trimming and J lost 5 bases, with 16 bases between them. Germline CDR1 reads LNHDA; CDR2 reads SQIVND (reference sequence). CDR3 DNA sequence: TGTGCCAGTAGTATAGATCGAGATCCGAGATTCAATGAAAAACTGTTTTTT. Amino acid sequence: CASSIDRDPRFNEKLFF.

The chain employs TRBV7-3 and TRBJ2-3, with D possibly TRBD1 on 6 matching bases. The germline V gene has CDR1 SGHTA and CDR2 FQGTGA. The CDR3 contains 16 residues. V was shortened by 1 base and J by 0 bases, with 11 bases between the two germline ends. The CDR3 DNA follows: TGTGCCAGCAGCTTAAGAGGGACAACTAGCACAGATACGCAGTATTTT. Its protein is CASSLRGTTSTDTQYF.

The genes are TRBV19 and TRBJ2-5; a possible D gene is TRBD1 (6 bases). Near its end, the DNA agrees better with TRBJ2-7, so the J call may be wrong. Germline V CDR1 and CDR2: LNHDA, SQIVND (reference sequence). This CDR3 is 13 amino acids long. Here the CDR3 reads CASRDRDSYEQYF. The CDR3 bases are TGTGCCAGTAGGGACAGAGACTCCTACGAGCAGTACTTC.